These T cell receptor beta chains were read from a single sample in a study of T cell responses to AZD1222 COVID-19 vaccine. TCRdb keeps only in-frame clones here, not all; method: immunoSEQ multiplex PCR. In the table there are roughly 150,000 clones, approximately 90% of which are singletons. The sequences come from peripheral blood, collected 28 days after the second AZD1222 dose. These receptors originate from an adult who received the AZD1222 COVID-19 vaccine. The CDR3 runs from the conserved cysteine through the conserved F or W. D genes are given only for firm matches. Size is stated for part of the rows, as once, few or many counts, or as a class when the clone is expanded.

size	J	length	D	V	DNA	CDR3
-	TRBJ2-5	15	-	TRBV5-1	TGCGCCAGCAGGTCGGTTGGCGGAGAAAAAGAGACCCAGTACTTC	CASRSVGGEKETQYF
-	TRBJ1-1	16	TRBD1	TRBV7-2	TGTGCCAGCAGCTTAGCGAGGGAGGGGGCGAACACTGAAGCTTTCTTT	CASSLAREGANTEAFF
-	TRBJ1-1	16	-	TRBV18	TGTGCCAGCTCACCACCCTCGGCGCTCCGCGGCACTGAAGCTTTCTTT	CASSPPSALRGTEAFF
-	TRBJ1-1	14	-	TRBV7-9	TGTGCCAGCAGCTACGCAGGGATGAACACTGAAGCTTTCTTT	CASSYAGMNTEAFF
few	TRBJ1-1	13	-	TRBV7-3	TGTGCCAGCAGCTTAGTGAGGAGTGCTGAAGCTTTCTTT	CASSLVRSAEAFF
-	TRBJ2-3	15	TRBD2	TRBV5-1	TGCGCCAGCAGCTTGTCTCGGGGGGGCACAGATACGCAGTATTTT	CASSLSRGGTDTQYF
-	TRBJ1-5	12	TRBD1	TRBV5-6	TGTGCCAGCAGCGAACAGGGGGGGCCCCAGCATTTT	CASSEQGGPQHF
-	TRBJ1-3	15	-	TRBV2	TGTGCCAGCAGTGAACCTCGTGCACCTGGAAACACCATATATTTT	CASSEPRAPGNTIYF
-	TRBJ2-7	13	-	TRBV27	TGTGCCAGCAGTTTTGGTCAGTTTTGGGAGCAGTACTTC	CASSFGQFWEQYF
-	TRBJ1-4	15	TRBD1	TRBV7-9	TGTGCCAGCAGCTTTGAGGGGGCTTTTAATGAAAAACTGTTTTTT	CASSFEGAFNEKLFF
-	TRBJ1-2	13	-	TRBV29-1	TGCAGCGTTGTGGTTAGGGGCTCTTCTGGCTACACCTTC	CSVVVRGSSGYTF
-	TRBJ2-1	17	TRBD2	TRBV5-1	TGCGCCAGCAGCTTGCCCTCGGAGCGGGGGGGCCGCAATGAGCAGTTCTTC	CASSLPSERGGRNEQFF
-	TRBJ1-2	12	-	TRBV9	TGTGCCAGCAGCGCGAGCGGATATGGCTACACCTTC	CASSASGYGYTF
-	TRBJ1-3	12	-	TRBV4-1	TGCGCCAGCAGCCCTGGGGGAAACACCATATATTTT	CASSPGGNTIYF
-	TRBJ1-2	14	-	TRBV5-1	TGCGCCAGCAGCTTGGACAGTGCAAACTATGGCTACACCTTC	CASSLDSANYGYTF
-	TRBJ1-2	16	-	TRBV5-5	TGTGCCAGCAGCCCAACCGGACAAACCTACGCCGGGGGCTACACCTTC	CASSPTGQTYAGGYTF
-	TRBJ1-2	15	-	TRBV6-1	TGTGCCAGCAGTGAGGATCCCCAGGGAAGGCTTGGCTACACCTTC	CASSEDPQGRLGYTF
-	TRBJ1-5	14	-	TRBV27	TGTGCCAGCAGGGGGGTTGGTAGCAATCAGCCCCAGCATTTT	CASRGVGSNQPQHF
-	TRBJ1-1	14	TRBD1	TRBV5-4	TGTGCCAGCAGCTCTGGACAGGGGGTCACTGAAGCTTTCTTT	CASSSGQGVTEAFF
once	TRBJ1-5	15	-	TRBV19	TGTGCCAGTAGACAGAAAACAGGGACCAATCAGCCCCAGCATTTT	CASRQKTGTNQPQHF
-	TRBJ1-1	11	-	TRBV3-1/TRBV3-2	TGTGCCAGCAGCCAGGGCACTGAAGCTTTCTTT	CASSQGTEAFF
once	TRBJ1-3	16	-	TRBV28	TGTGCCAGCAGGACGGGGGGCTCTTTCGGTGGAAACACCATATATTTT	CASRTGGSFGGNTIYF
once	TRBJ1-2	11	-	TRBV3-1/TRBV3-2	TGTGCCAGCGGCAGGGGCCATGGCTACACCTTC	CASGRGHGYTF
-	TRBJ2-1	14	TRBD2	TRBV2	TGTGCCAGTTCAGCTAGCGGGAGTCTGAATGAGCAGTTCTTC	CASSASGSLNEQFF
-	TRBJ1-4	15	-	TRBV5-1	TGCGCCAGCAGTTACAGCAGGGCAACTAATGAAAAACTGTTTTTT	CASSYSRATNEKLFF
once	TRBJ1-2	15	TRBD1	TRBV6-5	TGTGCCAGCAGTTACGTGGGAGGGGGCGATTTTGGCTACACCTTC	CASSYVGGGDFGYTF
-	TRBJ1-1	14	TRBD1	TRBV19	TGTGCCAGTAGTGCCTGGACAGGGAACACTGAAGCTTTCTTT	CASSAWTGNTEAFF
few	TRBJ1-6	14	-	TRBV11-2	TGTGCCAGCACCATGCAACCTTCTAATTCACCCCTCCACTTT	CASTMQPSNSPLHF
few	TRBJ2-7	15	TRBD2	TRBV7-8	TGTGCCAGCAGCTTGGCGGGAGGCCCCTCCTACGAGCAGTACTTC	CASSLAGGPSYEQYF
once	TRBJ1-6	17	-	TRBV3-1/TRBV3-2	TGTGCCAGCAGCCAATTCGGGGCAGTCTCCTATAATTCACCCCTCCACTTT	CASSQFGAVSYNSPLHF
-	TRBJ2-2	16	TRBD2	TRBV2	TGTGCCAGCAGTGAAAATGCGGGAGGGCTCACCGGGGAGCTGTTTTTT	CASSENAGGLTGELFF
-	TRBJ2-7	13	-	TRBV18	TGTGCCAGCTCACCGACAGACGCCTACGAGCAGTACTTC	CASSPTDAYEQYF
-	TRBJ2-3	13	-	TRBV15	TGTGCCACCAGCAGGGGGGGCACAGATACGCAGTATTTT	CATSRGGTDTQYF
-	TRBJ1-5	11	-	TRBV12-3/TRBV12-4	TGTGCCAGCAGTTTGGTCCCCCCCCAGCATTTT	CASSLVPPQHF
-	TRBJ1-6	20	TRBD1	TRBV24-1	TGTGCCACCAGTGATTTGCAGGACAGGGGAGACAGCTCCTATAATTCACCCCTCCACTTT	CATSDLQDRGDSSYNSPLHF
-	TRBJ2-7	10	-	TRBV25-1	TGTGCCAGCACCGAAAAGCACGGTTACTTC	CASTEKHGYF
-	TRBJ2-7	15	-	TRBV5-1	TGCGCCAGCAGCTTCCTTACAGGGAGGGCTCAAGAGCAGTACTTC	CASSFLTGRAQEQYF
-	TRBJ1-5	14	-	TRBV18	TGTGCCAGCTCGGGCGCCCAAAGCAATCAGCCCCAGCATTTT	CASSGAQSNQPQHF
few	TRBJ1-1	14	-	TRBV27	TGTGCCAGCAGTTTACTTTACAAAGTTTCTGAAGCTTTCTTT	CASSLLYKVSEAFF
-	TRBJ2-5	15	TRBD2	TRBV5-6	TGTGCCAGCAGCTTGGTGACTAGCGACCAAGAGACCCAGTACTTC	CASSLVTSDQETQYF
once	TRBJ1-4	14	-	TRBV6-6	TGTGCCAGCAGTCCCCACGGGCAGGGTGAAAAACTGTTTTTT	CASSPHGQGEKLFF
-	TRBJ2-3	14	TRBD2	TRBV5-6	TGTGCCAGCAGCCCGACTAGCGGGAGTGATACGCAGTATTTT	CASSPTSGSDTQYF
-	TRBJ2-7	17	-	TRBV1	TGCACCAGCAGCCATTTTCTCGACCGGGACAGGGCCTACGAGCAGTACTTC	CTSSHFLDRDRAYEQYF
-	TRBJ1-6	15	TRBD1	TRBV18	TGTGCCAGCTCACCCGCCGGGACAGACAATTCACCCCTCCACTTT	CASSPAGTDNSPLHF
-	TRBJ2-2	15	TRBD2	TRBV7-9	TGTGCCAGCAGCCCTTTAGCGGGACCCACCGGGGAGCTGTTTTTT	CASSPLAGPTGELFF
-	TRBJ2-5	15	-	TRBV11-1	TGTGCCAGCAGCTTAGCGCTGGGGGCCCGGGAGACCCAGTACTTC	CASSLALGARETQYF
once	TRBJ1-1	14	-	TRBV5-1	TGCGCCAGCAGCTTGGGTCCAGGAGGCACTGAAGCTTTCTTT	CASSLGPGGTEAFF
-	TRBJ1-5	13	-	TRBV3-1/TRBV3-2	TGTGCCAGCAGCCAAGTCGAGGGTAGGCCCCAGCATTTT	CASSQVEGRPQHF
-	TRBJ1-1	11	-	TRBV20-1	TGCAGTGCTAGAGCAGACACTGAAGCTTTCTTT	CSARADTEAFF
-	TRBJ2-7	13	-	TRBV10-1	TGCGCCAGCAGTGAGAGACAGGTTGAGGAGCAGTACTTC	CASSERQVEEQYF
-	TRBJ2-2	15	-	TRBV19	TGTGCCAGTAGTATAGCTAGCGTGGTCACCGGGGAGCTGTTTTTT	CASSIASVVTGELFF
-	TRBJ1-5	15	-	TRBV6-5	TGTGCCAGCAGTTACTCGATACAGAGCAATCAGCCCCAGCATTTT	CASSYSIQSNQPQHF
-	TRBJ1-2	13	-	TRBV6-6	TGTGCCAGCAGTTACGTGGGGGCGCAGGGCTACACCTTC	CASSYVGAQGYTF
-	TRBJ2-5	14	-	TRBV7-2	TGTGCCAGCAGGGAGTCGGGCCAGAGGGGGACCCAGTACTTC	CASRESGQRGTQYF
-	TRBJ1-2	13	-	TRBV5-6	TGTGCCAGCGCCCAGACAGGAAACTATGGCTACACCTTC	CASAQTGNYGYTF
once	TRBJ2-3	15	-	TRBV7-3	TGTGCCAGCAGCCCGCGTGGGGTTACTACAGATACGCAGTATTTT	CASSPRGVTTDTQYF
once	TRBJ1-2	15	-	TRBV11-2	TGTGCCAGCAATACCCTTTCCGGGGTCGGCTATGGCTACACCTTC	CASNTLSGVGYGYTF
-	TRBJ2-1	15	-	TRBV12-2	TGTGCAAGTCGCCCGCTTGGGGGGAAAACCAATGAGCAGTTCTTC	CASRPLGGKTNEQFF
-	TRBJ1-2	15	-	TRBV19	TGTGCCAGTAGGCCCCTGGGTACATCCAACTATGGCTACACCTTC	CASRPLGTSNYGYTF